Below, one T cell receptor beta chain is given with its context. Its target is not known. It was CD45RO-negative cells, positively selected for CCR7, that made up naive CD8 cells, with terminally differentiated effector memory CD45RA+ cells excluded. Authors' analysis steps: ImmunoSEQ supplied junction-only sequences lacking quality scores, so filtering was different. The table came from immunoSEQ multiplex PCR; TCRdb's copy has only in-frame clones and leaves some out. Clone size and V and J calls were adopted from that table, with D and trimming inferred from the DNA. Seen here are about 820,000 clones, more than 85% observed once, and the top ten hold nearly 25%. The data were taken from a study of shared clonotypes between healthy human individuals. Germline V gives CDR1 MGHRA, CDR2 YSYEKL. With V trimmed by 1 base and J by 5 bases, 7 bases remained unmatched. The CDR3 loop spans 15 amino acids.

General study points: Lower generation probabilities were found for non-shared clonotypes than for those shared by all four donors.

The sequence was collected from a man aged 25 to 40 in good health. Sequenced: naive CD8+ T cells sorted from blood. This rearrangement joins TRBV4-1 to TRBJ2-7; 8 positions agree with TRBD1. In nucleotides, the CDR3 is TGCGCCAGCAGCCAAGGGCAGGGGGCGCTTAACGAGCAGTACTTC. Translated: CASSQGQGALNEQYF.